This note documents a single T cell receptor (beta chain) sequence. Its specificity is not known. Germline V gene sequence: CDR1 GTSNPN, CDR2 SVGIG (reference sequence). V was trimmed by 5 bases and J by 1 base, leaving 18 bases between them. The CDR3 is made up of 15 amino acids. The source of the sample is a study of T cell clonotyping in hematopoietic cell transplantation. Libraries were prepared by immunoSEQ multiplex PCR; TCRdb keeps only in-frame clonotypes and omits some of them. Here the sample spans 16,000 or so clones, around 90% being singletons. Regarding the study as a whole: Few recipient clonotypes overlapped donors; over 95% were de novo at given depth. Without cell sorting, CD4 versus CD8 contributions remain unresolved.

The source is a man in his forties in good health. Some clones in this sample may be carry-over from other donors' samples. Sequenced sample: peripheral blood mononuclear cells. The chain recombines TRBV30 with TRBJ2-7, with a possible D match to TRBD2 (7 bases). The CDR3 nucleotides are TGTGCCTGGCACGGTGGGGGGGCCGGGTCCTACGAGCAGTACTTC. Its translation: CAWHGGGAGSYEQYF.